These 6 T cell receptor beta chains were all obtained from the same sample, sequenced in a study of blood T cell repertoires in COVID-19. Sequencing used immunoSEQ multiplex PCR; TCRdb keeps in-frame clones, though not all of them. This table holds 310,000 or so clones, about 85% found once. Sequencing used PBMCs or T cells enriched from blood (not recorded which). The receptor set was obtained from a woman between 25 and 40 years old who had recovered from COVID-19.

The rearrangement uses TRBV5-6 and TRBJ2-5, with 14 positions matching TRBD2. J was trimmed by 10 bases and V by 4 bases; bases with no gene match: 9. Germline V gene lookup returns CDR1 SGHDT and CDR2 YYEEEE. The CDR3 has 15 amino acids. The CDR3 is CASSQRTSGGWFQYF. The CDR3 coding sequence is TGTGCCAGCAGCCAGCGGACTAGCGGGGGGTGGTTCCAGTACTTC. Combining the CDR3 with reference TRBV5-6 and TRBJ2-5 gives the whole variable domain DAGVTQSPTHLIKTRGQQVTLRCSPKSGHDTVSWYQQALGQGPQFIFQYYEEEERQRGNFPDRFSGHQFPNYSSELNVNALLLGDSALYLCASSQRTSGGWFQYFGPGTRLLVL.

The chain has TRBV10-3 and TRBJ2-1; the D gene is possibly TRBD1 (6 bases). The CDR3 has 13 amino acids. V dropped 6 bases and J dropped 4 bases, with 10 bases sitting between them. Germline loops: CDR1 ENHRY, CDR2 SYGVKD. CDR3 in DNA: TGTGCCATCAGGGACAGAGGGTACAATGAGCAGTTCTTC. Protein product: CAIRDRGYNEQFF.

The V call is TRBV18, the J call TRBJ2-7; maybe TRBD1 (6 bases). V dropped 2 bases and J dropped 0 bases, with 11 bases sitting between them. The CDR3 spans 15 residues. Germline lookup yields CDR1 KGHSH and CDR2 LQKENI. CDR3 sequence: CASSPVGAPSYEQYF. The CDR3 bases are TGTGCCAGCTCACCAGTGGGGGCTCCCTCCTACGAGCAGTACTTC.

The V gene is TRBV29-1, the J gene TRBJ2-3, with D hard to call. CDR3 length equals 12 residues. Germline loops: CDR1 SQVTM, CDR2 ANQGSEA. Trimming took off 8 bases at V and 4 bases at J, with 13 bases between the two ends. The CDR3 DNA reads as TGCAGCACCTCCCAGGTGGCAGATACGCAGTATTTT. It is translated as CSTSQVADTQYF.

J is TRBJ2-5 and V is TRBV7-2, with D perhaps TRBD2 (7 bases). The CDR3 consists of 16 residues. V lost 4 bases and J lost 2, with 17 bases in between. The germline gives CDR1 SGHTA, CDR2 FQGNSA. DNA of the CDR3: TGTGCCAGCAGCTCCCGACAGGCCGGGAGGCAAGAGACCCAGTACTTC. It is translated as CASSSRQAGRQETQYF. Together with reference TRBV7-2 and TRBJ2-5, the CDR3 gives the full variable domain: GAGVSQSPSNKVTEKGKDVELRCDPISGHTALYWYRQSLGQGLEFLIYFQGNSAPDKSGLPSDRFSAERTGGSVSTLTIQRTQQEDSAVYLCASSSRQAGRQETQYFGPGTRLLVL.

V is TRBV30 and J is TRBJ1-5; 8 bases agree with TRBD1. The CDR3 sequence is 13 residues long. V gave up 1 base and J gave up 7 bases; unmatched junction bases: 3. Germline CDR1 and CDR2: GTSNPN and SVGIG (reference sequence). The CDR3 DNA follows: TGTGCCTGGAGTGCGGACAGGGCACAGCCCCAGCATTTT. This translates into CAWSADRAQPQHF.